The next 6 T cell receptor beta chains were all read from a single sample in a study of T cell responses to AZD1222 COVID-19 vaccine. TCRdb's copy holds only in-frame clones and misses some; the assay was immunoSEQ multiplex PCR. The repertoire has 90,000 to 130,000 clones, over 85% of them found once; the top ten carry approximately 2.7%. Here the sequenced sample was peripheral blood, taken 28 days after the second AZD1222 dose. The receptors were sampled from an adult who received the AZD1222 COVID-19 vaccine.

The V call is TRBV19, the J call TRBJ2-7; 8 bases match TRBD2. CDR3 length equals 15 residues. CDR1 LNHDA and CDR2 SQIVND come from the germline V gene (reference sequence). J lost 3 bases, V lost 4 bases, and 8 bases had no gene match. The CDR3 nucleotides are TGTGCCAGTAGTACCCCCGGGGGGGGCTTCTACGAGCAGTACTTC. Its translation is CASSTPGGGFYEQYF.

The rearrangement joins TRBV18 to TRBJ1-2, with D possibly matching TRBD1 (5 bases). V gave up 0 bases and J gave up 4 bases, with 9 bases separating them. This CDR3 has 14 residues. Germline V gene sequence: CDR1 KGHSH, CDR2 LQKENI. The DNA of the CDR3 is TGTGCCAGCTCACCACCGACAGACCCCTATGGCTACACCTTC. This sequence encodes CASSPPTDPYGYTF.

This sequence joins TRBV19 and TRBJ1-6; 9 bases fit TRBD1. V lost 7 bases, J lost 4 bases, and 5 bases stayed unmatched. This CDR3 is built from 15 residues. The germline CDR1 and CDR2 sequences are LNHDA and SQIVND (reference sequence). The CDR3 nucleotides are TGTGCCAGTACCCCCGGGACAGGGTATAATTCACCCCTCCACTTT. It specifies CASTPGTGYNSPLHF.

This sequence joins TRBV6-5 and TRBJ2-1, with D perhaps being TRBD1 or TRBD2 (5 bases each). This CDR3 contains 13 residues. CDR1 is MNHEY and CDR2 is SVGAGI in the germline V gene. V gave up 6 bases and J gave up 6 bases, with 12 bases separating them. CDR3: CASRPGAFNEQFF. The CDR3 DNA follows: TGTGCCAGCAGACCCGGGGCCTTCAATGAGCAGTTCTTC.

The chain uses TRBV19 and TRBJ1-5; D is ambiguous. CDR1 and CDR2 from the germline V gene are LNHDA and SQIVND (reference sequence). The V end lost 5 bases, the J end lost 0 bases, and 11 bases lay between the germline ends. The CDR3 covers 15 residues. The CDR3 protein is CASSGASGSNQPQHF. The CDR3 coding sequence is TGTGCCAGTAGTGGCGCCTCAGGTAGCAATCAGCCCCAGCATTTT.

The chain links TRBV5-5 to TRBJ1-3; TRBD1 aligns across 9 bases. Germline loops: CDR1 SGHKS, CDR2 YYEKEE (reference sequence). Trimming cost V 3 bases and J 0 bases; bases outside gene matches: 10. The CDR3 consists of 18 residues. This CDR3 reads CASSWGQGLSNSGNTIYF. In DNA, the CDR3 is TGTGCCAGCAGCTGGGGACAGGGACTATCCAACTCTGGAAACACCATATATTTT.